This TCR beta chain was observed in a study of yellow fever vaccine responses in identical twins (dated by TCRdb to the late 2010s). About the full investigation: In the study, vaccine-responding T cell clones were precisely tracked in identical twins. Overall study results and their limits: According to the authors, in identical twins the way T cells responded to vaccination appeared partly convergent and partly personalized.

Remarks on this clonotype: No antigen is known for it. There are no base qualities to consult, and no much larger clone falls within one base.

The library came from RT-PCR. Sequencing instrument: Illumina HiSeq 2500. Using fastp trimming at Q25 and MiXCR clonotype assembly, TCRdb reanalyzed the public sequencing data and kept in-frame beta chains. Here each entry gathers all rows of one CDR3 protein and keeps the most common genes and DNA. This sample has about 4,000 distinct CDR3 sequences in its table, and 87% of those were observed once. The ten largest clones take up less than 2% of the sample. This clonotype was obtained from a woman under 30 who received the yellow fever vaccine. Donor details come from another sample of the same person, matched by shared clones. This specimen was T cells from blood (PBMCs), unsorted or a sorted subset (not recorded which), taken before or after yellow fever vaccination (not recorded which).

The CDR3 loop reads CASSYGDYGYTF. The DNA is as follows: TGTGCCAGCAGTTACGGTGACTATGGCTACACCTTC. The V gene is TRBV6-2 or TRBV6-3 and the J gene is TRBJ1-2; no D gene call is confident. Trimming at the junction amounts to 2 bases on V and 3 bases on J, and the germline ends lie 4 bases apart. Via the germline V gene, CDR1 is MNHEY and CDR2 SVGEGT. The CDR3, cysteine through phenylalanine, is 12 amino acids long. The retained sequence is limited to the CDR3, 36 bases, with the frame set at the first base.